This T cell receptor (beta chain) was captured by sequencing in a study of shared clonotypes between healthy human individuals. Across the study: Donors had three CD4 naive, three CD4 memory, two CD8 naive and one CD8 memory plate apiece.

TCRdb's copy holds only in-frame clones and misses some; the assay was immunoSEQ multiplex PCR. The repertoire includes 2 million to 3 million clones, roughly 93% of them detected once, and roughly 0.36% sits in the top ten. This clone came up once. No antigen is known for it. This CDR3 is also generated by other DNA sequences in the sample. The study's findings and limits: Against clonotypes common to all four donors, non-shared ones had lower generation probabilities. Depth of sequencing was expected to influence donor clonotype sharing.

J lost 2 bases, V lost 1 base, and 2 bases had no gene match. The germline gives CDR1 LGHNA, CDR2 YSLEER. The CDR3 runs to 14 residues. The split of CD4+ cells yielded CD45RA+ naive and CD45RA-negative memory subsets. The material sequenced was naive CD4+ T cells from PBMCs. The subset is: CD45RA+ positively selected. The receptor's source is a man aged 18 to 30 in good health. Some clones in this sample may be carry-over from other donors' samples. The chain employs TRBV4-3 and TRBJ2-7; 7 bases are a match to TRBD1. In nucleotides, the CDR3 is TGCGCCAGCAGCCAAGTACAGGGGCCCTACGAGCAGTACTTC. It specifies CASSQVQGPYEQYF.